The present entry profiles one T cell receptor beta chain with its context. What it recognizes is unknown. All donors qualified as healthy HIV-negative adults and had experienced no recent acute infections or vaccinations. CD4+ cells yielded CD45RA+ naive and CD45RA-negative memory subsets. Deep level was the assay's run setting. Method: immunoSEQ multiplex PCR; TCRdb's copy keeps in-frame clones and lacks some. Here the sample spans around 2,000,000 clones, around 95% being singletons. This sample was taken from a study of shared clonotypes between healthy human individuals. Study-wide results and caveats: Clonotypes that were shared across a few donors made up around 5% of naive CD4 clonotypes.

Germline-derived CDR1 and CDR2 are SGHAT and FQNNGV. Trimming pared 5 bases from V and 0 bases from J, leaving 10 bases between. This CDR3 has 14 amino acids. The source is a man younger than 30 in good health. Material: naive CD4+ T cells sorted from blood. Subset noted: CD45RA+ positively selected. The V gene is TRBV11-2, the J gene TRBJ1-2, with a weak D call TRBD1 (5 bases). In DNA form, the CDR3 reads TGTGCCAGCAGCCCCAGGGCGGCTAACTATGGCTACACCTTC. It translates to CASSPRAANYGYTF.